This T cell receptor beta chain is from a study of T cell repertoires and HLA-DP antigens. A word on this clone: Its antigen is unidentified.

Some clones are missing from TCRdb's copy, which holds only in-frame ones; the method was immunoSEQ multiplex PCR. The sample has roughly 110,000 clones, 90% to 95% seen once. The V end was cut by 0 bases, the J end by 6 bases, with 11 bases between. CDR3 length: 15 amino acids. Per the germline V gene, CDR1 is MDHEN and CDR2 is SYDVKM. Untouched CD4+ T cells were bead-isolated at roughly 98% purity. The source is a woman under 30 in good health and CMV-seronegative. V is TRBV28 and J is TRBJ2-2; TRBD2 might be the D (5 bases). Material for sequencing was CD4+ T cells from PBMCs. The CDR3 spells CASSLWRAGAGELFF. CDR3 nucleotide sequence: TGTGCCAGCAGTTTATGGAGGGCCGGAGCCGGGGAGCTGTTTTTT.